A single sample is the source of the 32 T cell receptor beta chains below, sequenced in a study of cytomegalovirus exposure and HLA in healthy donors. Vbeta (60) and Jbeta (13) primers were used in the PCR. Assay used: immunoSEQ multiplex PCR; TCRdb lists only in-frame clones, some missing. The data contain some 180,000 clones, approximately 78% of them singletons. The specimen was PBMCs. The source of these receptors is a woman younger than 45 in good health and CMV-seropositive.

This chain connects TRBV4-2 to TRBJ2-1, with D perhaps matching TRBD1 (6 bases). Germline CDR1 LGHNA, CDR2 YNFKEQ. The CDR3 is 14 residues long. Trimming took 6 bases from V and 8 from J, leaving 17 bases between them. CDR3 in DNA: TGTGCCAGCAGTTTCTTCAGGGGAAGCGATGAGCAGTTCTTC. This encodes CASSFFRGSDEQFF.

The chain links TRBV11-2 to TRBJ2-3, with 7 positions matching TRBD2. Unmatched junction bases numbered 5, after V lost 3 bases and J lost 2 bases. The CDR3 runs 15 residues. Germline V CDR1 and CDR2: SGHAT, FQNNGV. The CDR3 protein is CASSFLTSYTDTQYF. CDR3 nucleotide sequence: TGTGCCAGCAGCTTCTTGACTAGCTACACAGATACGCAGTATTTT.

This rearrangement joins TRBV28 to TRBJ1-5; D unresolved. V shed 5 bases and J shed 0 bases, with 8 bases lying between them. Germline assignment: CDR1 MDHEN and CDR2 SYDVKM. This CDR3 contains 14 residues. CDR3 in amino acids: CASSIVLSNQPQHF. CDR3 DNA sequence: TGTGCCAGCAGTATCGTCCTTAGCAATCAGCCCCAGCATTTT. Supplemented by reference TRBV28 and TRBJ1-5, the full variable domain reads DVKVTQSSRYLVKRTGEKVFLECVQDMDHENMFWYRQDPGLGLRLIYFSYDVKMKEKGDIPEGYSVSREKKERFSLILESASTNQTSMYLCASSIVLSNQPQHFGDGTRLSIL.

The chain links TRBV19 to TRBJ1-4; maybe TRBD1 (5 bases). Trimming stripped 3 bases from V and 5 bases from J, with 16 bases between. This CDR3 comprises 16 residues. Germline V gene sequence: CDR1 LNHDA, CDR2 SQIVND (reference sequence). The CDR3 nucleotides are TGTGCCAGTAGTATGAATTTCGGGGGAGTGAATGAAAAACTGTTTTTT. It codes for CASSMNFGGVNEKLFF.

The chain is built from TRBV9 and TRBJ1-2; D unresolved. The germline V and J ends were trimmed by 0 bases and 4 bases, with 16 bases remaining between them. CDR3 length: 16 amino acids. The germline V gene has CDR1 SGDLS and CDR2 YYNGEE. The CDR3 loop reads CASSVEAGPRFYGYTF. Here the CDR3 DNA reads TGTGCCAGCAGCGTAGAGGCGGGTCCCCGATTCTATGGCTACACCTTC. Looking up the rest from reference TRBV9 and TRBJ1-2 gives the full variable domain: DSGVTQTPKHLITATGQRVTLRCSPRSGDLSVYWYQQSLDQGLQFLIQYYNGEERAKGNILERFSAQQFPDLHSELNLSSLELGDSALYFCASSVEAGPRFYGYTFGSGTRLTVV.

The chain uses TRBV18 and TRBJ1-2; no clear D gene. This CDR3 is 14 amino acids long. Germline values: CDR1 KGHSH, CDR2 LQKENI. V lost 3 bases to trimming and J lost 6 bases, with 14 bases between them. DNA for the CDR3: TGTGCCAGCTCACCCCCGGCGGGCCAGAATGGCTACACCTTC. This encodes CASSPPAGQNGYTF.

This clone was observed a single time. The gene calls are TRBV4-1 and TRBJ2-1, with 8 bases lining up with TRBD2. CDR3 length: 17 amino acids. The V gene's germline CDR1 is MGHRA and CDR2 YSYEKL. J was trimmed by 3 bases and V by 1 base; bases with no gene match: 8. CDR3 sequence reads: CASSQGRGGQIYNEQFF. The DNA of the CDR3 is TGCGCCAGCAGCCAAGGCCGGGGGGGCCAGATCTACAATGAGCAGTTCTTC.

This rearrangement joins TRBV6-5 to TRBJ1-6; no definite D call. Looked up from germline, CDR1 is MNHEY and CDR2 is SVGAGI. The CDR3 is 15 residues long. Trimming took off 6 bases at V and 6 bases at J, with 15 bases between the two ends. The CDR3 protein is CASSTIGRGNSPLHF. DNA of the CDR3: TGTGCCAGCAGCACTATTGGACGGGGTAATTCACCCCTCCACTTT.

The rearrangement links TRBV7-9 to TRBJ1-2; 10 positions agree with TRBD1. Germline CDR1 reads SEHNR; CDR2 reads FQNEAQ (reference sequence). The CDR3 spans 16 residues. V was clipped by 0 bases and J by 6 bases; unmatched bases: 7. CDR3 protein: CASSLAGTGDGDGYTF. The DNA for the CDR3 is TGTGCCAGCAGCTTAGCTGGGACAGGGGATGGGGATGGCTACACCTTC.

The chain joins TRBV6-5 to TRBJ1-1; D not resolved. Germline CDR1 is MNHEY and CDR2 is SVGAGI. The CDR3 is 14 amino acids. Trimming removed 2 bases at V and 2 bases at J, with 9 bases between. The CDR3 DNA reads as TGTGCCAGCAGTTACGGGGAGGATAACACTGAAGCTTTCTTT. It codes for CASSYGEDNTEAFF.

This clone has just a few counts. This chain joins TRBV5-8 and TRBJ2-6, with D hard to call. This CDR3 region has 13 residues. CDR1 and CDR2 from the germline V gene are SGHTS and YDEGEE. Trimming left V 2 bases short and J 4 bases short, with 4 bases between. This CDR3 reads CASSFQGANVLTF. The CDR3 DNA sequence: TGTGCCAGCAGCTTCCAGGGGGCCAACGTCCTGACTTTC. Based on the CDR3 plus reference TRBV5-8 and TRBJ2-6, the full variable domain is EAGVTQSPTHLIKTRGQQATLRCSPISGHTSVYWYQQALGLGLQFLLWYDEGEERNRGNFPPRFSGRQFPNYSSELNVNALELEDSALYLCASSFQGANVLTFGAGSRLTVL.

This clone was seen a single time. The chain combines TRBV21-1 with TRBJ2-2; the D call TRBD1 from the table was never checked on the DNA. TRBV21-1 is listed as a pseudogene. This CDR3 is 17 amino acids long. The CDR3 reads CASSKSRQGADTGELFF. The CDR3 DNA reads TGTGCCAGCAGCAAAAGTCGGCAGGGGGCAGACACCGGGGAGCTGTTTTTT.

The chain has TRBV11-3 and TRBJ1-4; D is perhaps TRBD1 (6 bases). The germline V gene encodes CDR1 SGHNT and CDR2 YENEEA. The CDR3 covers 16 residues. Trimming pared 3 bases from V and 0 bases from J, leaving 11 bases between. CDR3 loop: CASSLQGKTTNEKLFF. The CDR3 nucleotides read TGTGCCAGCAGCTTGCAGGGGAAGACAACTAATGAAAAACTGTTTTTT.

The CDR3 is CASSQTPVSYEQYF. For the CDR3, the DNA is TGCGCCAGCAGCCAAACCCCGGTCTCCTACGAGCAGTACTTC. This chain joins TRBV4-1 and TRBJ2-7, with unresolved D. The V gene lost 2 bases and the J gene lost 0 bases, with 8 bases spanning the gap. Germline CDR1 MGHRA, CDR2 YSYEKL. This CDR3 has 14 residues.

This clone was counted only a few times. V gene TRBV15 combines with J gene TRBJ2-7; D is possibly TRBD2 (5 bases). Per germline, CDR1 LNHNV and CDR2 YYDKDF (reference sequence). V lost 1 base and J lost 3, with 10 bases in between. CDR3 length: 14 amino acids. CDR3 sequence: CATSRALGGYEQYF. For the CDR3, the DNA is TGTGCCACCAGCAGAGCCCTTGGAGGCTACGAGCAGTACTTC.

V is TRBV9 and J is TRBJ2-2; TRBD1 is a possible D gene (6 bases). Germline V gene data show CDR1 as SGDLS and CDR2 as YYNGEE. CDR3 length equals 16 residues. The V end lost 3 bases, the J end lost 4 bases, and 16 bases lay between the germline ends. The CDR3 nucleotides are TGTGCCAGCAGCGACTCAAGACAGGCGGGCACCGGGGAGCTGTTTTTT. Its protein product is CASSDSRQAGTGELFF.

V gene TRBV27 combines with J gene TRBJ2-2; 8 nucleotides match TRBD2. This CDR3 is 15 amino acids long. With 5 bases clipped from V and 3 bases from J, the junction kept 5 bases outside the gene matches. CDR1 MNHEY and CDR2 SMNVEV come from the germline V gene (reference sequence). CDR3 residues: CASSLPAGDTGELFF. The CDR3 DNA reads TGTGCCAGCAGTCTCCCAGCGGGGGACACCGGGGAGCTGTTTTTT.

The V and J genes are TRBV9 and TRBJ2-5; 13 bases are shared with TRBD2. The CDR3 covers 18 residues. V was clipped by 0 bases and J by 2 bases; unmatched bases: 7. Germline-derived CDR1 and CDR2 are SGDLS and YYNGEE. Here the CDR3 DNA reads TGTGCCAGCAGCGTAGCTACTAGCGGGGGGGAGTCACAAGAGACCCAGTACTTC. It is translated as CASSVATSGGESQETQYF.

This clone has more than one count but fewer than ten. J is TRBJ1-2 and V is TRBV4-3; D is undetermined. With 0 bases removed from V and 6 bases from J, the gap between germline ends came to 11 bases. The CDR3 runs 14 residues. From germline, CDR1 is LGHNA and CDR2 YSLEER. The CDR3 sequence is CASSQDTGYDGYTF. CDR3 DNA: TGCGCCAGCAGCCAAGATACGGGGTATGATGGCTACACCTTC.

The V call is TRBV7-3, the J call TRBJ2-2; 8 bases fit TRBD2. Trimming removed 2 bases from V and 7 bases from J; junction bases left unmatched: 9. Germline V gives CDR1 SGHTA, CDR2 FQGTGA. CDR3 length equals 16 residues. CDR3 sequence: CASSLLDGRAGGELFF. In DNA, the CDR3 is TGTGCCAGCAGCTTATTAGACGGGAGGGCCGGCGGGGAGCTGTTTTTT.

V usage is TRBV11-3 and J usage is TRBJ2-7, with D perhaps matching TRBD1 (6 bases). Germline V lookup: CDR1 SGHNT, CDR2 YENEEA. The CDR3 runs to 13 residues. V lost 5 bases, J lost 3 bases, and 11 bases lay in between. The CDR3 here is CASSQGQFYEQYF. The CDR3 DNA follows: TGTGCCAGCAGCCAGGGGCAGTTCTACGAGCAGTACTTC. Complete variable domain (other parts from reference TRBV11-3 and TRBJ2-7): EAGVVQSPRYKIIEKKQPVAFWCNPISGHNTLYWYLQNLGQGPELLIRYENEEAVDDSQLPKDRFSAERLKGVDSTLKIQPAELGDSAVYLCASSQGQFYEQYFGPGTRLTVT.

V gene TRBV2 combines with J gene TRBJ2-3; maybe TRBD2 (5 bases). CDR1 is SNHLY and CDR2 is FYNNEI in the germline V gene. This CDR3 contains 13 residues. Trimming shortened V by 8 bases and J by 5 bases, and 14 bases separated the two germline ends. The CDR3 region has the DNA TGTGCCAGCGGATGGGCCGAGGGAGATACGCAGTATTTT. Residues: CASGWAEGDTQYF.

V is TRBV25-1 and J is TRBJ1-1, with 9 bases fitting TRBD1. J lost 7 bases, V lost 4 bases, and 7 bases had no gene match. Germline values: CDR1 MGHDK, CDR2 SYGVNS. The CDR3 runs to 14 residues. For the CDR3, the DNA is TGTGCCAGCAGTGCACTACAGGGGGCCGATGAAGCTTTCTTT. This gives the protein CASSALQGADEAFF.

This chain uses TRBV10-3 with TRBJ2-7; 10 bases fit TRBD2. The germline CDR1 and CDR2 sequences are ENHRY and SYGVKD. Trimming at V came to 6 bases and at J to 5 bases, leaving 7 bases not matched to a gene. The CDR3 totals 14 residues. In DNA, the CDR3 is TGTGCCATCAGCCCGACTAGCGGGCTCGACGAGCAGTACTTC. This encodes CAISPTSGLDEQYF.

This clone has just one count. The chain carries TRBV30 and TRBJ2-3, with D perhaps matching TRBD2 (5 bases). The V end lost 0 bases, the J end lost 3 bases, and 10 bases lay between the germline ends. The CDR3 contains 14 residues. Looked up from germline, CDR1 is GTSNPN and CDR2 is SVGIG (reference sequence). As DNA, the CDR3 is TGTGCCTGGAGTGTCGGTCCGGGGACAGATACGCAGTATTTT. Translated: CAWSVGPGTDTQYF.

The DNA of the CDR3 is TGTGCCAGTAAAAGCGCGGTGGGAGATACGCAGTATTTT. Residues: CASKSAVGDTQYF. V and J are TRBV19 and TRBJ2-3; D uncertain. Trimming left V 7 bases short and J 5 bases short, with 13 bases between. This CDR3 has 13 residues. The germline V gene encodes CDR1 LNHDA and CDR2 SQIVND (reference sequence).

The chain uses TRBV20-1 and TRBJ1-1; possible D gene TRBD1, 6 bases. This CDR3 has 11 amino acids. Germline V CDR1 and CDR2: DFQATT, SNEGSKA (reference sequence). The V end lost 7 bases, the J end lost 5 bases, and 11 bases lay between the germline ends. This chain's CDR3 is CSVYRVTEAFF. CDR3 DNA: TGCAGTGTCTACAGGGTTACTGAAGCTTTCTTT.

CDR3 in DNA: TGTGCCAGCAGCTTAATCGGGTTCAATGAGCAGTTCTTC. Protein product: CASSLIGFNEQFF. This chain links TRBV11-3 with TRBJ2-1; D unclear. Between the trimmed V and J ends, which lost 2 bases and 6 bases, there was a span of 8 bases. Germline CDR1 SGHNT, CDR2 YENEEA. The CDR3 consists of 13 residues.

This chain links TRBV30 with TRBJ1-4; 7 bases fit TRBD1. J was trimmed by 7 bases and V by 5 bases; bases with no gene match: 10. Germline loops: CDR1 GTSNPN, CDR2 SVGIG (reference sequence). CDR3 length: 14 residues. Here the CDR3 DNA reads TGTGCCTGGCATGCTCAGGGGGAGAGTGAAAAACTGTTTTTT. Protein: CAWHAQGESEKLFF.

V and J are TRBV19 and TRBJ2-5; 9 nucleotides line up with TRBD1. Germline CDR1 is LNHDA and CDR2 is SQIVND (reference sequence). This CDR3 comprises 15 residues. The V segment lost 1 base and the J segment 3 bases; nucleotides outside the gene matches: 3. The CDR3 is CASSIATGGKETQYF. In DNA, the CDR3 is TGTGCCAGTAGTATAGCGACAGGGGGGAAAGAGACCCAGTACTTC.

The CDR3: CASSARDRVPEQYF. CDR3 DNA: TGTGCCAGCAGTGCCCGGGACAGGGTCCCCGAGCAGTACTTC. This rearrangement joins TRBV2 to TRBJ2-7; 9 nucleotides line up with TRBD1. The CDR3 contains 14 residues. The V gene's germline CDR1 is SNHLY and CDR2 FYNNEI. With V trimmed by 4 bases and J by 6 bases, 7 bases remained unmatched. The whole variable domain, remainder taken from reference TRBV2 and TRBJ2-7, is EPEVTQTPSHQVTQMGQEVILRCVPISNHLYFYWYRQILGQKVEFLVSFYNNEISEKSEIFDDQFSVERPDGSNFTLKIRSTKLEDSAMYFCASSARDRVPEQYFGPGTRLTVT.

The CDR3: CASSHQQGAVTEAFF. The CDR3 nucleotides read TGCGCCAGCAGCCACCAACAGGGGGCGGTCACTGAAGCTTTCTTT. The chain carries TRBV4-3 and TRBJ1-1; 9 bases line up with TRBD1. The CDR3 spans 15 residues. Germline values: CDR1 LGHNA, CDR2 YSLEER. J gave up 4 bases and V 3 bases, and 6 bases lay outside the gene matches.